This T cell receptor (beta chain) was captured in a study of Graves' ophthalmopathy and Graves' hyperthyroidism. V lost 6 bases and J lost 7, with 16 bases in between. The CDR3 runs 13 residues. Germline assignment: CDR1 MGHDK and CDR2 SYGVNS. Clinicians made diagnoses from clinical symptoms, serum thyroxine, TRAb, thyroid ultrasound and orbital computed tomography. Study-wide points: The model's prediction of ophthalmopathy progression had 70.59% sensitivity and roughly 72% specificity. Using 13 signatures, a model distinguished ophthalmopathy from stable hyperthyroidism, reaching around 86% sensitivity and 65% to 84% specificity. Blood repertoires reportedly contained most expanded thyroid clonotypes above 0.001 frequency.

This clonotype showed up many times. Its antigen is as yet unknown. RNA transcripts were the template, and TCR beta CDR3 regions were amplified from them. Second-round multiplex PCR came after first-round RT-PCR with HTBI primers. TCRdb re-called the multiplex PCR reads through MiXCR, storing one row per CDR3 protein. The sample has approximately 480,000 distinct CDR3 sequences, approximately 15% seen once. V usage is TRBV25-1 and J usage is TRBJ2-7; D could derive from TRBD1 or TRBD2 (5 bases each). The sample was blood. The TCR was taken from a woman aged 25 to 39 with Graves' ophthalmopathy. This chain's CDR3 is CASSLGTFGEQYF. Here the CDR3 DNA reads TGTGCCAGCAGCTTAGGGACCTTCGGGGAGCAGTACTTC.